This T cell receptor (beta chain) was identified in a study of PD-1 blockade in classical Hodgkin lymphoma (dated by TCRdb to 2018 to 2021). Turning to the overall study: A peripheral blood immune signature of response to PD-1 blockade in classical Hodgkin lymphoma was defined using TCR beta sequencing and CyTOF. Findings and caveats that apply to the study as a whole: Baseline TCR diversity was reported to be lower in newly diagnosed patients than in healthy donors and to be lower still in relapsed/refractory patients. The study was restricted to a single clinical trial cohort, and the causes of repertoire differences, possibly disease activity or prior therapy, were left undefined.

Points on this clone: Its cognate antigen has yet to be identified. Base qualities are not recorded, but no much larger clone differs from it by a single base.

Genomic DNA was isolated using the Qiagen DNeasy kit from unsorted PBMCs as well as from negatively selected CD4+ and CD8+ fractions. TCR beta CDR3 regions were subjected to amplification by immunoSEQ multiplex PCR with primers that anneal to V and J segments. A synthetic immune receptor repertoire was used to minimize amplification bias, and any residual bias was removed computationally once sequencing was done. On the authors' methods: Repertoire diversity was quantified as the Shannon entropy index using custom Python scripts. Unsorted, CD4+ and CD8+ repertoires were examined separately, except in combined analyses, for which CD4+ and CD8+ sequences were merged in silico. The source is immuneACCESS, and TCRdb retained only in-frame sequences with V and J called. Part of the clones is not carried over; for the studies checked, unresolved V genes explain less than half of this, and the remainder is unexplained. V and J calls and clone size come straight from that table; D and trimming were deduced from the DNA. In all, the sample holds fewer than 35,000 clones, and approximately 91% of those were seen once. The ten largest clones take up under 4% of the sample.

The CDR3, cysteine through phenylalanine, is 13 amino acids long. Solely the CDR3 DNA is kept, with 39 bases framed from the first base. For CDR1 and CDR2, the germline V gene (reference sequence) lists LNHDA and SQIVND. Relative to germline, V is 6 bases shorter and J is 3 bases shorter, with 11 bases between their ends. In light of the paper, this sample's time point label describes: newly diagnosed, previously untreated cHL patient sample. As a comparison group for the relapsed/refractory trial patients, PBMCs were sequenced from patients with newly diagnosed, previously untreated classical Hodgkin lymphoma. After peripheral blood was drawn into 8 mL Vacutainer Cell Preparation Tubes, PBMCs were isolated by centrifugation and then cryopreserved.

Recombination linked TRBV19 to TRBJ1-1; TRBD1 is perhaps the D gene, given 5 matching bases. The clonotype originates from a human donor with classical Hodgkin lymphoma. Sequencing used peripheral blood mononuclear cells (PBMCs). The DNA is TGTGCCAGTAGCCGCCAGGGTGACACTGAAGCTTTCTTT. Its product reads: CASSRQGDTEAFF.